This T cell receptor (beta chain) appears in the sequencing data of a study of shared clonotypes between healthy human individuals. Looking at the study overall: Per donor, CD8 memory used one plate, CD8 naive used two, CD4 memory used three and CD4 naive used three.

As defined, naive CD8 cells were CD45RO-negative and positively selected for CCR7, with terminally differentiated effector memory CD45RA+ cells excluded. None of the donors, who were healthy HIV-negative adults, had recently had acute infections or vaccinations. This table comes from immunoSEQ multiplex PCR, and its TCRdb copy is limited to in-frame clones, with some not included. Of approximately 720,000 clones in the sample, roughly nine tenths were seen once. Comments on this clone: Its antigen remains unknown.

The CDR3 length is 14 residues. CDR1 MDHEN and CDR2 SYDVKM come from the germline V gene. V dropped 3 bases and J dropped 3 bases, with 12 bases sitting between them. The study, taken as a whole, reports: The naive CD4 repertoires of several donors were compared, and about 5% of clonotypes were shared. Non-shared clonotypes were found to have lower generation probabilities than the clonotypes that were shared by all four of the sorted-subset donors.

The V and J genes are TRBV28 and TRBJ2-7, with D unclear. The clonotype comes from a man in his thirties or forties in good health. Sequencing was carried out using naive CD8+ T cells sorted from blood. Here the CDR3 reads CASSFIAVGYEQYF. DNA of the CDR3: TGTGCCAGCAGTTTTATCGCGGTTGGCTACGAGCAGTACTTC. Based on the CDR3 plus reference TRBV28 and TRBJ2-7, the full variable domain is DVKVTQSSRYLVKRTGEKVFLECVQDMDHENMFWYRQDPGLGLRLIYFSYDVKMKEKGDIPEGYSVSREKKERFSLILESASTNQTSMYLCASSFIAVGYEQYFGPGTRLTVT.